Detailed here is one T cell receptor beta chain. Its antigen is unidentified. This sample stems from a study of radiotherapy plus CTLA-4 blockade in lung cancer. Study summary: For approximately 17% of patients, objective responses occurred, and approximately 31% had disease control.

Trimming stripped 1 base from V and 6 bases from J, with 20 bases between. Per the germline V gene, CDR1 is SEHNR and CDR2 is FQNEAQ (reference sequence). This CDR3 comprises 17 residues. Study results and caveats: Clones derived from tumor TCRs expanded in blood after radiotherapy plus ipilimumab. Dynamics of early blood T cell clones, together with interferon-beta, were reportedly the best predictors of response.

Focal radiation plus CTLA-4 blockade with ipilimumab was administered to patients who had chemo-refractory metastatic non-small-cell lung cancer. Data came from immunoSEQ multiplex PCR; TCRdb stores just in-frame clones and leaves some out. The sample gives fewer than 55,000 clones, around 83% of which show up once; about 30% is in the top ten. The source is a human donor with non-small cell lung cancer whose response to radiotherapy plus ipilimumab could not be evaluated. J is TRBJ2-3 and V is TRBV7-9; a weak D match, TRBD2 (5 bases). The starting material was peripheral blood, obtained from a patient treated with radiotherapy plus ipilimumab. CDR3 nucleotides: TGTGCCAGCAGCTTAGTGGTGGCGGGTACTGTCCCGGATACGCAGTATTTT. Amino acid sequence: CASSLVVAGTVPDTQYF.